The subject of this entry is one T cell receptor (beta chain). What it binds is not known. This entry comes from a study of TIL therapy for anti-PD-1-resistant metastatic lung cancer. Study-wide context: Four tumors were EGFR-mutant and two were ALK-rearranged. Study outcomes and limitations: After infusion, TIL clonotypes partly replaced peripheral T cells and declined over months.

Time point meaning: pre-treatment sample, taken before nivolumab and TIL therapy. V was clipped by 3 bases and J by 0 bases, with 11 bases between them. The germline gives CDR1 MGHRA, CDR2 YSYEKL. The CDR3 spans 15 residues. This was the immunoSEQ v3 assay. Survey-level samples got roughly 1.9 million read pairs; deep-level samples got roughly 5-6.5 million. TCRdb keeps only in-frame clones here, not all; method: immunoSEQ multiplex PCR. The sample consists of about 52,000 clones, 70% to 85% of them appearing once. The gene calls are TRBV4-1 and TRBJ1-1, with D hard to call. The sample consisted of blood, taken at baseline. The TCR comes from a woman aged 30-79 years with non-small cell lung cancer. As DNA, the CDR3 is TGCGCCAGCAGCCATCCTTTTGCCCTGAACACTGAAGCTTTCTTT. This codes for CASSHPFALNTEAFF.